The 29 T cell receptor beta chains listed next were all sequenced from one sample in a study of blood T cell repertoires in COVID-19. Sequencing was performed with immunoSEQ multiplex PCR; in TCRdb, only in-frame clones are kept and a portion is missing. This table has around 380,000 clones, 80% to 90% appearing once. Material for sequencing was PBMCs or T cells enriched from blood (not recorded which). The receptor set was obtained from a man aged 30 to 39 who had recovered from COVID-19.

V usage is TRBV21-1 and J usage is TRBJ1-1; TRBD1 is the table's D call, not checked against the DNA. TRBV21-1 is reported as a pseudogene. This CDR3 comprises 16 residues. The CDR3: CASSKAGQVTLAEAFF. The CDR3 DNA follows: TGTGCCAGCAGCAAAGCGGGACAGGTCACGCTCGCTGAAGCTTTCTTT.

This clone appeared once. V is TRBV19 and J is TRBJ2-7; 9 nucleotides line up with TRBD1. V shed 6 bases, J shed 2 bases, and the junction held 5 bases outside the gene matches. Germline V gives CDR1 LNHDA, CDR2 SQIVND (reference sequence). The CDR3 consists of 14 residues. The CDR3 sequence is CASSAGQGPYEQYF. The CDR3, as DNA: TGTGCCAGTAGCGCGGGACAGGGTCCCTACGAGCAGTACTTC.

The CDR3 region has the DNA TGTGCCAGCAGCCAAGATTCCTGGAGGGGGCAGTTCTTC. Amino acid sequence: CASSQDSWRGQFF. V and J are TRBV3-1 (or the pseudogene TRBV3-2) and TRBJ2-1; D is perhaps TRBD2 (6 bases). This CDR3 comprises 13 residues. Germline V gives CDR1 LGHDT, CDR2 YNNKEL (reference sequence). V was cut by 0 bases and J by 12 bases, with 12 bases left in between.

V is TRBV6-5 and J is TRBJ2-1; perhaps TRBD2 as D (6 bases). Per germline, CDR1 MNHEY and CDR2 SVGAGI. The V end was cut by 6 bases, the J end by 8 bases, with 17 bases between. This CDR3 contains 14 residues. The CDR3 DNA follows: TGTGCCAGCAGCAGACCCGGGAGTCGTGATGAGCAGTTCTTC. Amino acid sequence: CASSRPGSRDEQFF.

There are a few counts of this clone. V gene TRBV5-6 combines with J gene TRBJ1-5, with 7 bases identical to TRBD1. The trim removed 0 bases at V and 2 bases at J, leaving 8 bases unmatched. The CDR3 is 17 amino acids. The V gene's germline CDR1 is SGHDT and CDR2 YYEEEE. Written as DNA, the CDR3 is TGTGCCAGCAGCTTGGGACAGGGAGGTAGGGGCAATCAGCCCCAGCATTTT. This codes for CASSLGQGGRGNQPQHF.

The V and J genes are TRBV19 and TRBJ1-4; weak D call: TRBD1 (6 bases). The germline V gene encodes CDR1 LNHDA and CDR2 SQIVND (reference sequence). The CDR3 covers 15 residues. The germline V and J ends were trimmed by 6 bases and 0 bases, with 11 bases remaining between them. CDR3 DNA sequence: TGTGCCAGTAGCCCACGGGACACAACTAATGAAAAACTGTTTTTT. As protein: CASSPRDTTNEKLFF.

This clone appeared a few times. V and J are TRBV5-8 and TRBJ1-2; D uncertain. The CDR3 runs 13 residues. Trimming cost V 0 bases and J 8 bases, with 11 bases left between them. Germline CDR1 reads SGHTS; CDR2 reads YDEGEE. In nucleotides, the CDR3 is TGTGCCAGCAGCTTGGCCGGGATCTTGGGCTACACCTTC. Protein sequence: CASSLAGILGYTF.

The chain employs TRBV6-5 and TRBJ2-7; D is unclear. CDR1 and CDR2 (germline): MNHEY, SVGAGI. This CDR3 has 14 residues. The germline V and J ends were trimmed by 0 bases and 3 bases, with 9 bases remaining between them. The CDR3 DNA sequence: TGTGCCAGCAGTTACTCGTTGGAGCTCTACGAGCAGTACTTC. Amino acid sequence: CASSYSLELYEQYF.

In this sample, this clone turned up a few times. CDR3 nucleotide sequence: TGCGCCAGCAGCCAAGAAGGAGGTGGGCGGGGACCAGATACGCAGTATTTT. Translation gives CASSQEGGGRGPDTQYF. The V and J genes are TRBV4-3 and TRBJ2-3; tentative D call: TRBD2 (6 bases). The CDR3 has 17 residues. In germline, CDR1 is LGHNA, CDR2 YSLEER. V lost 0 bases to trimming and J lost 4 bases, with 17 bases between them.

This chain uses TRBV10-3 with TRBJ2-1; 12 nucleotides align to TRBD2. V shed 6 bases, J shed 6 bases, and the junction held 3 bases outside the gene matches. CDR3 size: 14 residues. Germline lookup yields CDR1 ENHRY and CDR2 SYGVKD. This CDR3 is CAIRASGGANEQFF. In DNA form, the CDR3 reads TGTGCCATCAGGGCTAGCGGGGGGGCCAATGAGCAGTTCTTC.

V gene TRBV3-1 (or the pseudogene TRBV3-2) combines with J gene TRBJ1-1; D unclear. This CDR3 spans 14 amino acids. V lost 6 bases and J 0 bases, leaving 11 bases between the germline ends. Germline V gene sequence: CDR1 LGHDT, CDR2 YNNKEL (reference sequence). The CDR3 nucleotides read TGTGCCAGCAGGGAGAGGGCGATGAACACTGAAGCTTTCTTT. It translates to CASRERAMNTEAFF.

The chain is built from TRBV30 and TRBJ1-1; TRBD1 matches at 8 bases. Germline loops: CDR1 GTSNPN, CDR2 SVGIG (reference sequence). There are 14 residues in the CDR3. After removal of 2 bases from V and 1 base from J, the junction contained 3 bases not matched to a gene. CDR3 sequence: CAWSPGTGNTEAFF. As DNA, the CDR3 is TGTGCCTGGAGTCCCGGGACAGGGAACACTGAAGCTTTCTTT.

This clone occurred a few times. The genes are TRBV7-8 and TRBJ2-7; D is perhaps TRBD1 (6 bases). The length of the CDR3 is 12 residues. Per germline, CDR1 SGHVS and CDR2 FQNEAQ. V lost 1 base to trimming and J lost 6 bases, with 7 bases between them. CDR3 nucleotides: TGTGCCAGCAGCTTAGAAGGGGGCGAGCAGTACTTC. Encoded protein: CASSLEGGEQYF.

The chain uses TRBV6-2 or TRBV6-3 and TRBJ2-7; TRBD2 is a possible D gene (6 bases). The CDR3 length is 14 residues. Germline CDR1 and CDR2: MNHEY and SVGEGT. V lost 4 bases and J lost 2, with 12 bases in between. CDR3 sequence: CASSSPGGTYEQYF. The CDR3 DNA reads as TGTGCCAGCAGTTCCCCCGGGGGAACCTACGAGCAGTACTTC.

V gene TRBV9 combines with J gene TRBJ1-2, with 8 bases that match TRBD1. J was trimmed by 4 bases and V by 6 bases; bases with no gene match: 8. The CDR3 length is 14 residues. Germline V gene lookup returns CDR1 SGDLS and CDR2 YYNGEE. CDR3 nucleotides: TGTGCCAGCACCTTAGGACAGGGTAGCTATGGCTACACCTTC. It specifies CASTLGQGSYGYTF.

About this clone: Other DNA sequences in the same sample also yield this CDR3. V gene TRBV9 combines with J gene TRBJ1-3, with 10 bases that match TRBD1. From germline, CDR1 is SGDLS and CDR2 YYNGEE. Trimming removed 2 bases from V and 4 bases from J; junction bases left unmatched: 3. This CDR3 contains 15 residues. The DNA of the CDR3 is TGTGCCAGCAGCGTGGGACAGGGGTCCGGAAACACCATATATTTT. This gives the protein CASSVGQGSGNTIYF.

V gene TRBV5-1 combines with J gene TRBJ1-4; tentatively, D is TRBD1 (5 bases). CDR3 size: 15 residues. The V gene's germline CDR1 is SGHRS and CDR2 YFSETQ. Deletions cut 0 bases from V and 6 bases from J, with 12 bases between. CDR3 sequence reads: CASSLARGTDEKLFF. The CDR3, as DNA: TGCGCCAGCAGCTTGGCTCGGGGGACGGATGAAAAACTGTTTTTT.

The rearrangement joins TRBV29-1 to TRBJ1-1, with D possibly matching TRBD1 (5 bases). CDR1 and CDR2 from the germline V gene are SQVTM and ANQGSEA. The CDR3 is 13 residues long. The V end lost 2 bases, the J end lost 3 bases, and 10 bases lay between the germline ends. DNA for the CDR3: TGCAGCGTTGAATCAGGGTTGGACACTGAAGCTTTCTTT. Protein product: CSVESGLDTEAFF.

The rearrangement uses TRBV2 and TRBJ1-5; possible D gene TRBD1, 5 bases. Germline V lookup: CDR1 SNHLY, CDR2 FYNNEI. The CDR3 is 14 amino acids. The V end lost 8 bases, the J end lost 4 bases, and 15 bases lay between the germline ends. CDR3 bases: TGTGCCAGCGCCAATTTCGGGGGAAATCAGCCCCAGCATTTT. The encoded protein is CASANFGGNQPQHF. The variable domain in full, completed from reference TRBV2 and TRBJ1-5, reads EPEVTQTPSHQVTQMGQEVILRCVPISNHLYFYWYRQILGQKVEFLVSFYNNEISEKSEIFDDQFSVERPDGSNFTLKIRSTKLEDSAMYFCASANFGGNQPQHFGDGTRLSIL.

The rearrangement uses TRBV7-6 and TRBJ2-7; 9 bases agree with TRBD1. The germline V gene encodes CDR1 SGHVS and CDR2 FNYEAQ. The CDR3 runs to 15 residues. V gave up 0 bases and J gave up 2 bases; unmatched junction bases: 2. The CDR3 region is CASSLAGTGTYEQYF. The CDR3 nucleotides are TGTGCCAGCAGCTTAGCCGGGACAGGGACCTACGAGCAGTACTTC.

The chain is built from TRBV7-9 and TRBJ2-2; D is ambiguous. There are 10 residues in the CDR3. Germline V gene data show CDR1 as SEHNR and CDR2 as FQNEAQ (reference sequence). The germline V and J ends were trimmed by 4 bases and 10 bases, with 4 bases remaining between them. This CDR3 reads CASSSVELFF. As DNA, the CDR3 is TGTGCCAGCAGCTCAGTGGAGCTGTTTTTT.

Only a few counts were recorded for this clone. The J gene is TRBJ1-3, the V gene TRBV11-2; D unclear. The CDR3 is made up of 14 amino acids. Germline assignment: CDR1 SGHAT and CDR2 FQNNGV. Trimming took 2 bases from V and 0 from J, leaving 5 bases between them. CDR3 amino acids: CASSLQVSGNTIYF. The CDR3 region has the DNA TGTGCCAGCAGCTTACAGGTCTCTGGAAACACCATATATTTT. Together with reference TRBV11-2 and TRBJ1-3, the CDR3 gives the full variable domain: EAGVAQSPRYKIIEKRQSVAFWCNPISGHATLYWYQQILGQGPKLLIQFQNNGVVDDSQLPKDRFSAERLKGVDSTLKIQPAKLEDSAVYLCASSLQVSGNTIYFGEGSWLTVV.

The chain recombines TRBV6-1 with TRBJ1-1; D remains unclear. This CDR3 has 13 amino acids. CDR1 and CDR2 from the germline V gene are MNHNS and SASEGT. The germline V and J ends were trimmed by 0 bases and 10 bases, with 12 bases remaining between them. The CDR3 sequence: CASSEAMARGAFF. DNA of the CDR3: TGTGCCAGCAGTGAAGCGATGGCCCGGGGAGCTTTCTTT.

The chain has TRBV6-5 and TRBJ1-4; D is possibly TRBD1 (5 bases). The germline V and J ends were trimmed by 3 bases and 0 bases, with 8 bases remaining between them. CDR3 size: 15 residues. The germline CDR1 and CDR2 sequences are MNHEY and SVGAGI. The CDR3, as DNA: TGTGCCAGCAGTTATTCGGGGGCAACTAATGAAAAACTGTTTTTT. Translation gives CASSYSGATNEKLFF.

This clone was counted once. The V gene is TRBV5-1, the J gene TRBJ2-1, with 8 bases identical to TRBD2. The CDR3 is made up of 16 amino acids. Trimming cost V 5 bases and J 7 bases; bases outside gene matches: 14. CDR1 is SGHRS, CDR2 YFSETQ, per germline. CDR3 sequence reads: CASSFLAGLSGNEQFF. In nucleotides, the CDR3 is TGCGCCAGCAGTTTCCTAGCGGGCCTATCGGGAAATGAGCAGTTCTTC.

The chain combines TRBV19 with TRBJ2-6, with a possible D match to TRBD2 (6 bases). Deletions cut 7 bases from V and 0 bases from J, with 10 bases between. Germline loops: CDR1 LNHDA, CDR2 SQIVND (reference sequence). The CDR3 length is 15 residues. In nucleotides, the CDR3 is TGTGCCAGTATGGGGACTCACTCTGGGGCCAACGTCCTGACTTTC. Protein sequence: CASMGTHSGANVLTF.

CDR3 sequence (DNA): TGTGCCAGCAGCTTGTTTATGTCTGATACGCAGTATTTT. Translated, it gives CASSLFMSDTQYF. The J gene is TRBJ2-3, the V gene TRBV5-6; D unresolved. The CDR3 has 13 amino acids. Germline CDR1 is SGHDT and CDR2 is YYEEEE. V was trimmed by 1 base and J by 6 bases, leaving 9 bases between them.

The chain is built from TRBV12-3 or TRBV12-4 and TRBJ1-1; D ambiguous. CDR3 length: 12 amino acids. V lost 9 bases, J lost 4 bases, and 12 bases lay in between. CDR3 sequence (DNA): TGTGCCAGTGCCGGGGTTGGCACTGAAGCTTTCTTT. It translates to CASAGVGTEAFF.

The rearrangement uses TRBV12-3 or TRBV12-4 and TRBJ1-5; D gene ambiguous. Trimming removed 7 bases from V and 9 bases from J, with 16 bases in between. This CDR3 is built from 13 residues. CDR3 DNA sequence: TGTGCCAGCAACTCGGACGGAGGATGGCCCCAGCATTTT. It translates to CASNSDGGWPQHF.